This T cell receptor (beta chain) was sequenced in a study of T-cell reconstitution after alpha-beta-depleted transplantation in children (dated by TCRdb to 2016 to 2017). A note on the overall study: Using TCR repertoire profiling, the study quantitatively followed how T-cell immune reconstitution unfolded in children after TCRalphabeta/CD19-depleted allogeneic hematopoietic cell transplantation.

This clonotype appeared a few times. Its antigen is unknown. One base away there is no much larger clone; base qualities are not given. The germline V gene supplies CDR1 SGHNT and CDR2 YENEEA. The CDR3 numbers 15 residues from cysteine through phenylalanine. Only the CDR3 DNA is retained, 45 bases long and in frame from the first base. Compared with germline, V lacks 5 bases and J lacks 7 bases; bases without a gene match: 9. Library generation was performed with PCR. The run used an Illumina HiSeq 2500. TCR library preparation used molecular barcoding, with unique molecular identifiers applied to normalize quantification of the TCRbeta repertoire. TCRdb applied fastp at Q25 and MiXCR to the public reads, then kept only in-frame beta chains. Entries that share a CDR3 protein sequence are merged under the most common genes and DNA. This sample holds about 230,000 distinct CDR3 sequences; around 9.5% were observed only once. The leading ten clones occupy approximately 6.2% of the sample.

The origin of this receptor is a human donor who donated a stem cell graft to a child with acute lymphoblastic leukemia. Recombination joined TRBV11-3 with TRBJ2-1; 9 of the junction bases match TRBD1. This specimen consisted of PBMCs from the stem cell graft donor, obtained from the stem cell graft. The CDR3 protein sequence reads: CASSPGWDRANEQFF. The bases are TGTGCCAGCAGCCCTGGTTGGGACAGGGCTAATGAGCAGTTCTTC.